This TCR beta chain stems from a study of blood T cell repertoires in COVID-19. As for the study in general: From the United States, Italy and Spain came samples of acute and convalescent COVID-19.

Seattle researchers signed up patients amid active infection and tracked them longitudinally. Study processing details: Amplified reference gene primers provided the basis for estimating nucleated cell counts. The data were produced by immunoSEQ multiplex PCR, yet TCRdb's version contains in-frame clones alone and is incomplete. V and J calls and clone size are as listed in that table; D and trimming were resolved from the DNA. The data contain some 160,000 clones, around 90% of them singletons. The TCR comes from a man aged 18 to 29 with COVID-19, enrolled during active disease. Material for sequencing was peripheral blood.

CDR3 coding DNA: TGTGCCAGTAGTATAGCGGGCGGGACAGGGTACTACGAGCAGTACTTC. Encoded protein: CASSIAGGTGYYEQYF. This chain uses TRBV19 with TRBJ2-7; 9 bases map to TRBD1. Germline assignment: CDR1 LNHDA and CDR2 SQIVND (reference sequence). The ends lost 1 base at V and 3 bases at J; junction bases unmatched: 7. The length of the CDR3 is 16 residues.